The rows below give T cell receptor beta chains drawn from one sample of a study of regulatory T cells in long-lasting Graves disease. TCRdb itself ran the multiplex PCR reads through MiXCR, one entry per CDR3 protein. This sample has approximately 390,000 distinct CDR3 sequences, with 15% to 20% found just once. The same specimen was also included in a second study, on T cells in Graves' hyperthyroidism and ophthalmopathy.

The sequenced sample was peripheral blood mononuclear cells (PBMCs), obtained at new diagnosis, from a patient treated with antithyroid drugs. These receptors came from a woman aged 18 to 35 with Graves disease. CDR3s include the opening cysteine and the closing phenylalanine or tryptophan. D genes are given only for firm matches. Clone size is stated in some rows and not others, as once, few, many or a class when expanded.

j_gene: TRBJ2-3
v_gene: TRBV7-9
d_gene: TRBD2
abundance: many
CDR3nt: TGTGCCAGCAGCTCGACCGGGACTAGCGGGCCCAGCACAGATACGCAGTATTTT
CDR3aa: CASSSTGTSGPSTDTQYF

j_gene: TRBJ2-1
v_gene: TRBV3-1
d_gene: TRBD2
abundance: -
CDR3nt: TGTGCCAGCAGCCAAGAGCTCCGGGGACTAGCGGGGACCAATGAGCAGTTCTTC
CDR3aa: CASSQELRGLAGTNEQFF

j_gene: TRBJ1-6
v_gene: TRBV14
d_gene: -
abundance: few
CDR3nt: TGTGCCAGCAGCCAAGTTCGGGTCAATTCACCCCTCCACTTT
CDR3aa: CASSQVRVNSPLHF

j_gene: TRBJ2-1
v_gene: TRBV18
d_gene: TRBD2
abundance: many
CDR3nt: TGTGCCAGCTCACTAGGGACTAGCGGACACAATGAGCAGTTCTTC
CDR3aa: CASSLGTSGHNEQFF

j_gene: TRBJ2-1
v_gene: TRBV11-2
d_gene: -
abundance: many
CDR3nt: TGTGCCAGCAGCTTAGTTCCCTTTAATGAGCAGTTCTTC
CDR3aa: CASSLVPFNEQFF

j_gene: TRBJ1-1
v_gene: TRBV6-1
d_gene: -
abundance: many
CDR3nt: TGTGCCAGCAGTGGGGGTACTTCGAACACTGAAGCTTTCTTT
CDR3aa: CASSGGTSNTEAFF

j_gene: TRBJ2-4
v_gene: TRBV14
d_gene: TRBD1
abundance: -
CDR3nt: TGTGCCAGCAGCGGGGACAGGGGAAGCATTCAGTACTTC
CDR3aa: CASSGDRGSIQYF

j_gene: TRBJ2-1
v_gene: TRBV4-2
d_gene: TRBD2
abundance: few
CDR3nt: TGTGCCAGCAGCCAAGAAGGGCCGGGAGGTGTCAATGAGCAGTTCTTC
CDR3aa: CASSQEGPGGVNEQFF

j_gene: TRBJ2-1
v_gene: TRBV20-1
d_gene: -
abundance: few
CDR3nt: TGCAGTGCTAGATTTCATGAGCAGTTCTTC
CDR3aa: CSARFHEQFF

j_gene: TRBJ1-1
v_gene: TRBV28
d_gene: TRBD1
abundance: -
CDR3nt: TGTGCCAGCAGGACAGGGATCACTGAAGCTTTCTTT
CDR3aa: CASRTGITEAFF

j_gene: TRBJ2-1
v_gene: TRBV12-3/TRBV12-4
d_gene: -
abundance: many
CDR3nt: TGTGCCAGCAGCTCCGACAGCTACTCCTACAATGAGCAGTTCTTC
CDR3aa: CASSSDSYSYNEQFF

j_gene: TRBJ2-2
v_gene: TRBV19
d_gene: TRBD1
abundance: -
CDR3nt: TGTGCCAGTAGTCCGCTTAAAGGACAGGGAAACACCGGGGAGCTGTTTTTT
CDR3aa: CASSPLKGQGNTGELFF

j_gene: TRBJ2-1
v_gene: TRBV6-1
d_gene: TRBD1
abundance: many
CDR3nt: TGTGCCAGCAAGACGAGGACAGGGGCGGGTGAGCAGTTCTTC
CDR3aa: CASKTRTGAGEQFF

j_gene: TRBJ2-3
v_gene: TRBV6-4
d_gene: TRBD2
abundance: many
CDR3nt: TGTGCCAGCAGTGACGCAGCGGGAGGGCCGGGAGATACGCAGTATTTT
CDR3aa: CASSDAAGGPGDTQYF

j_gene: TRBJ2-7
v_gene: TRBV12-3/TRBV12-4
d_gene: TRBD1
abundance: -
CDR3nt: TGTGCCAGCAGTTTAGGCCAGGGGGCGAACGAGCAGTACTTC
CDR3aa: CASSLGQGANEQYF

j_gene: TRBJ2-1
v_gene: TRBV4-2
d_gene: TRBD2
abundance: -
CDR3nt: TGTGCCAGCAGCCCCCGGGGGGTAGCGGGGGACCCAGGGAATGAGCAGTTCTTC
CDR3aa: CASSPRGVAGDPGNEQFF

j_gene: TRBJ2-2
v_gene: TRBV5-1
d_gene: -
abundance: many
CDR3nt: TGCGCCAGCAGCCCCGAGGGGACCGGGGAGCTGTTTTTT
CDR3aa: CASSPEGTGELFF

j_gene: TRBJ1-6
v_gene: TRBV6-1
d_gene: -
abundance: -
CDR3nt: TGTGCCAGCAGCCAGGGCAATTCACCCCTCCACTTT
CDR3aa: CASSQGNSPLHF

j_gene: TRBJ2-3
v_gene: TRBV20-1
d_gene: -
abundance: many
CDR3nt: TGCAGTGCTAGCGCTAATGGGGATACGCAGTATTTT
CDR3aa: CSASANGDTQYF